This T cell receptor (beta chain) is drawn from a study of OX40 agonist ivuxolimab in advanced cancers. Study-level information: Eligibility rules accepted prior anti-PD-1, anti-PD-L1 or anti-CTLA-4 therapy, and over 30% had some. Study-wide findings and caveats: Not determined was the antigen specificity of the expanded peripheral T cells. With doses of 0.1 to 3.0 mg/kg, CD4+ and CD8+ blood T cells had undergone clonal expansion by week 6.

Autoimmune disease history or systemic immunosuppression disqualified patients. Worth noting for this clone: Its antigen is currently unknown.

The germline gives CDR1 MNHEY, CDR2 SVGAGI. The CDR3 runs 14 residues. Trimming pared 7 bases from V and 4 bases from J, leaving 13 bases between. The assay was immunoSEQ multiplex PCR, and TCRdb's table has in-frame clones only and misses some. The sample has 85,000 to 130,000 clones; roughly nine tenths are singletons. This sequence originates from an adult with an advanced solid tumor such as melanoma, head and neck, liver or kidney cancer. The V and J genes are TRBV6-5 and TRBJ2-2; D gene uncertain. The sample in question was CD4+ or CD8+ T cells sorted from blood, obtained in a trial of the OX40 agonist ivuxolimab. Here the CDR3 reads CASTSYPGTGELFF. The CDR3 DNA is TGTGCCAGCACCTCCTACCCTGGCACCGGGGAGCTGTTTTTT.